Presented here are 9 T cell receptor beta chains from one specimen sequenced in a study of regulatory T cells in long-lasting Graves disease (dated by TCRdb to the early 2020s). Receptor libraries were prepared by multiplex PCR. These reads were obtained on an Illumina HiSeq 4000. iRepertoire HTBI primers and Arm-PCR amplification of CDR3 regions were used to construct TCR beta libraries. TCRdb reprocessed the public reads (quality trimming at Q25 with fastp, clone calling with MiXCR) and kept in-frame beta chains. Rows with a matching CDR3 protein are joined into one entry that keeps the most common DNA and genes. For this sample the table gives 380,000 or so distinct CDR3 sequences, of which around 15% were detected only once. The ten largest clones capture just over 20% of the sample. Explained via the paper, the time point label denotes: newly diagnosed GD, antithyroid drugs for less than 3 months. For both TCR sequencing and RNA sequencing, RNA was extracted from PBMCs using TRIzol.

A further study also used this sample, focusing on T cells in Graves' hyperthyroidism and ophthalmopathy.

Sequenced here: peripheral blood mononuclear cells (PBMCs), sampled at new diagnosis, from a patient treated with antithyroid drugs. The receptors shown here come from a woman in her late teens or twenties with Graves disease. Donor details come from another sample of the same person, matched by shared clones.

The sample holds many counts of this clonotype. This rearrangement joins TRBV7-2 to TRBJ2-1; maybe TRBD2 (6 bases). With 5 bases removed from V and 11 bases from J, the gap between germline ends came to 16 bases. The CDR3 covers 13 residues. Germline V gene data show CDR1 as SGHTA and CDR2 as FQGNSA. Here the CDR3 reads CASSRDWGVKQFF. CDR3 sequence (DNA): TGTGCCAGCAGCCGTGACTGGGGGGTGAAGCAGTTCTTC.

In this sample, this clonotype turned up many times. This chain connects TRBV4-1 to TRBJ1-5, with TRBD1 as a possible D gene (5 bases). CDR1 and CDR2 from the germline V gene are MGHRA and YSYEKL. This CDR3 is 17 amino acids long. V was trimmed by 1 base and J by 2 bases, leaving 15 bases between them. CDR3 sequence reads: CASSQVDMGFGNQPQHF. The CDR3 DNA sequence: TGCGCCAGCAGCCAAGTGGACATGGGTTTCGGCAATCAGCCCCAGCATTTT.

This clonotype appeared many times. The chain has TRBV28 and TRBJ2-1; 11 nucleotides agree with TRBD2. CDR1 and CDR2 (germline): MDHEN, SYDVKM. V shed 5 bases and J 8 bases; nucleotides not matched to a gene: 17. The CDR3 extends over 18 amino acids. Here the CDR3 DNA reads TGTGCCAGCAGTCCCTCGGGGCCCCTAGCGGGAGGTGGCGATGAGCAGTTCTTC. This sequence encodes CASSPSGPLAGGGDEQFF.

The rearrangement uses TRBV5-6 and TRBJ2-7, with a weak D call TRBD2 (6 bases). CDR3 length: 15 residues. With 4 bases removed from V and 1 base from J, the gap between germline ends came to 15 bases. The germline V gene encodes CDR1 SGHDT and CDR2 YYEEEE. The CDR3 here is CASSGGPGRSYEQYF. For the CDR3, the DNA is TGTGCCAGCAGCGGAGGGCCGGGAAGATCCTACGAGCAGTACTTC.

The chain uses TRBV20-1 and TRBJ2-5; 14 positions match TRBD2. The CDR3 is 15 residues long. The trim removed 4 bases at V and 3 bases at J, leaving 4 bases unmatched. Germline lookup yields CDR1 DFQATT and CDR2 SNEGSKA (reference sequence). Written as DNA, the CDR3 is TGCAGTGCTATACGACTAGCGGGGGGGAAAGAGACCCAGTACTTC. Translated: CSAIRLAGGKETQYF.

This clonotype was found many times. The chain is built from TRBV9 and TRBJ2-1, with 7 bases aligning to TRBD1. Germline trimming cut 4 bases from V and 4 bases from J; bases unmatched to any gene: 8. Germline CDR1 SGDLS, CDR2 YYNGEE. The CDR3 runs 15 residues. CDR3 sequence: CASSPAGGAYNEQFF. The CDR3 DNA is TGTGCCAGCAGCCCCGCAGGGGGAGCTTACAATGAGCAGTTCTTC.

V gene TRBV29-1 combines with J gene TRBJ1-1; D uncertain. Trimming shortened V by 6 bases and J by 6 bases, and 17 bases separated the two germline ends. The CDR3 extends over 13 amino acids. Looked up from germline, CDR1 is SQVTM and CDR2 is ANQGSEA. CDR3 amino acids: CSVLFRGRAEAFF. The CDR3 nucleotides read TGCAGCGTGCTTTTTCGGGGAAGGGCTGAAGCTTTCTTT.

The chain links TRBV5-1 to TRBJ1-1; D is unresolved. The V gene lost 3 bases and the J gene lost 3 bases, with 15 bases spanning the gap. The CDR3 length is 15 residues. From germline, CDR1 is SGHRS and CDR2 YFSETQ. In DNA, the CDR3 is TGCGCCAGCAGCTCACTCCTCGACAAGGACACTGAAGCTTTCTTT. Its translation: CASSSLLDKDTEAFF.

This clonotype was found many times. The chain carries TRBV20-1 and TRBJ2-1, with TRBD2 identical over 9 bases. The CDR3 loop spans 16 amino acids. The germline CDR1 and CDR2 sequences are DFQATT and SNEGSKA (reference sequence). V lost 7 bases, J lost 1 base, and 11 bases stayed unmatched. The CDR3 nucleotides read TGCAGTGGAAGTGGGGTAGCGGGAGTTTCCTACAATGAGCAGTTCTTC. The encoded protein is CSGSGVAGVSYNEQFF.